This TCR beta chain was documented in a study of CD8+ T cells in alopecia areata. Turning to the study itself: The drug, tofacitinib, lasted 6 to 18 months, followed by 6 months off drug.

The CDR3 runs to 16 residues. Germline CDR1 and CDR2: SGHVS and FNYEAQ. V trimming: 3 bases; J trimming: 1 base; junction bases outside the gene matches: 8. It was cDNA, reverse transcribed from extracted RNA, that served as the sequencing template. Sequenced by immunoSEQ multiplex PCR; TCRdb stores in-frame clones only, minus some. Of more than 90,000 clones in the sample, less than 75% are singletons; the top ten hold around 30%. In this sample, this clone turned up a few times. Stated treatment: oral pan-JAK inhibitor, 5-10 mg twice daily. The TCR originated in a human donor with alopecia areata. The chain has TRBV7-6 and TRBJ1-1; 7 bases are shared with TRBD1. Specimen: CD8+ T cells sorted from blood, collected at week 4, from a patient treated with tofacitinib. In DNA form, the CDR3 reads TGTGCCAGCAGCTTCCCTGTCACAGGGGAGAACACTGAAGCTTTCTTT. Residues: CASSFPVTGENTEAFF.